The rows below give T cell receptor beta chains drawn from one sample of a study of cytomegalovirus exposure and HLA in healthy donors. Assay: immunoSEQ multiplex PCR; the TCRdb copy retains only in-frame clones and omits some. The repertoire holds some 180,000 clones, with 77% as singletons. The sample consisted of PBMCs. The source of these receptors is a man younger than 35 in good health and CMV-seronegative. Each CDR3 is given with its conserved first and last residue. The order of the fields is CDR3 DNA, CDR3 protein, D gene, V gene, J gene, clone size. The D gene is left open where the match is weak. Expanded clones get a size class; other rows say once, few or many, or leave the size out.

DNA: TGTGCCAGCAGTCCCAGGGGGCGCTGGGAGACCCAGTACTTC
CDR3: CASSPRGRWETQYF
D: TRBD1
V: TRBV27
J: TRBJ2-5
size: .

DNA: TGTGCCAGCTCACTCACCGGGACTAGCGGCTACGAGCAGTACTTC
CDR3: CASSLTGTSGYEQYF
D: TRBD2
V: TRBV18
J: TRBJ2-7
size: .

DNA: TGTGCCAGCAGCGCTGGGGCAGGGGGCCCAGATACGCAGTATTTT
CDR3: CASSAGAGGPDTQYF
D: TRBD1
V: TRBV9
J: TRBJ2-3
size: .

DNA: TGTGCCAGTAGTATAGGGGCTAGCGAGTACGAGCAGTACTTC
CDR3: CASSIGASEYEQYF
D: .
V: TRBV19
J: TRBJ2-7
size: few

DNA: TGCAGCGTGTCTGCCACTCCGAACACCGGGGAGCTGTTTTTT
CDR3: CSVSATPNTGELFF
D: .
V: TRBV29-1
J: TRBJ2-2
size: .

DNA: TGTGCCAGCTCCGGGGTGGGAGATACGCAGTATTTT
CDR3: CASSGVGDTQYF
D: .
V: TRBV18
J: TRBJ2-3
size: .

DNA: TGCGCCAGCAGTGAGCCGGGAGTCCACAATGAGCAGTTCTTC
CDR3: CASSEPGVHNEQFF
D: .
V: TRBV10-1
J: TRBJ2-1
size: .

DNA: TGCGCCAGCAGCCGACCCGGGACAGGGGGTTATAGCAATCAGCCCCAGCATTTT
CDR3: CASSRPGTGGYSNQPQHF
D: TRBD1
V: TRBV4-3
J: TRBJ1-5
size: .

DNA: TGTGCCAGCAGCCAAGGACAGGGAGGGACAGATACGCAGTATTTT
CDR3: CASSQGQGGTDTQYF
D: .
V: TRBV6-5
J: TRBJ2-3
size: .

DNA: TGTGCCAGCAACCACGCCCCGGGACTCCTTTTTTTC
CDR3: CASNHAPGLLFF
D: .
V: TRBV21-1
J: TRBJ2-7
size: .

DNA: TGTGCCAGCAGTAACAGGGAGAACACTGAAGCTTTCTTT
CDR3: CASSNRENTEAFF
D: .
V: TRBV6-5
J: TRBJ1-1
size: few

DNA: TGTGCCAGCAGCAACCGGGACAGGGGTGCCTACGAGCAGTACTTC
CDR3: CASSNRDRGAYEQYF
D: TRBD1
V: TRBV5-6
J: TRBJ2-7
size: few

DNA: TGTGCCAGTAGGGAGACAGGGGGCCCTTCCTACGAGCAGTACTTC
CDR3: CASRETGGPSYEQYF
D: TRBD1
V: TRBV19
J: TRBJ2-7
size: .

DNA: TGTGCCAGCAGCCCTTCCAGACAGGGTCGTAATGAAAAACTGTTTTTT
CDR3: CASSPSRQGRNEKLFF
D: TRBD1
V: TRBV7-8
J: TRBJ1-4
size: once

DNA: TGTGCCAGCAGCGATCAATACATGGCTTTCTTT
CDR3: CASSDQYMAFF
D: .
V: TRBV7-2
J: TRBJ1-1
size: .

DNA: TGTGCCAGCAGCTCGGTTCAGGGCGATACGCAGTATTTT
CDR3: CASSSVQGDTQYF
D: .
V: TRBV7-3
J: TRBJ2-3
size: .

DNA: TGTGCCAGCAGCCCAACAGGGTCATCCTCCTACGAGCAGTACTTC
CDR3: CASSPTGSSSYEQYF
D: .
V: TRBV9
J: TRBJ2-7
size: once

DNA: TGTGCCAGCAGCCAAGATCGACAGATTTACACTGAAGCTTTCTTT
CDR3: CASSQDRQIYTEAFF
D: .
V: TRBV14
J: TRBJ1-1
size: .

DNA: TGCAGCGTTGAAGCTCTCCTAGCGGGAGGGCCGGGCGAGCAATTCTTC
CDR3: CSVEALLAGGPGEQFF
D: TRBD2
V: TRBV29-1
J: TRBJ2-1
size: .